This T cell receptor (beta chain) derives from a study of read filtering for tumor transcriptome and immune sequencing. Study-level results: Sorted CD138-negative bone marrow cells were not purified T cells.

In germline, CDR1 is SGHTA, CDR2 FQGTGA. The length of the CDR3 is 16 residues. V gave up 6 bases and J gave up 6 bases; unmatched junction bases: 14. This clonotype was seen at least ten times. Its antigen is as yet unknown. This library used about 360 ng RNA and molecular barcoded adaptors spanning alpha/delta and beta/gamma chains. TCRdb called the reads again in MiXCR, with one record for every CDR3 protein. The data contain 43,000 or so distinct CDR3 sequences, more than 10% of them singletons. The specimen sequenced was a population of CD138-negative cells sorted from bone marrow. The sequence was collected from a donor aged 40 or older with multiple myeloma. This rearrangement joins TRBV7-3 to TRBJ2-1, with 7 bases identical to TRBD2. The CDR3 here is CASSLESGAAPNEQFF. CDR3 DNA: TGTGCCAGCAGTTTGGAGAGCGGGGCCGCCCCCAATGAGCAGTTCTTC. Together with reference TRBV7-3 and TRBJ2-1, the CDR3 gives the full variable domain: GAGVSQTPSNKVTEKGKYVELRCDPISGHTALYWYRQSLGQGPEFLIYFQGTGAADDSGLPNDRFFAVRPEGSVSTLKIQRTERGDSAVYLCASSLESGAAPNEQFFGPGTRLTVL.